This record concerns one TCR beta chain sequence. TCRdb keeps only in-frame clones here, not all; method: immunoSEQ multiplex PCR. The data show 440,000 or so clones, with over 75% seen just once and 1.5% to 1.7% held by the top ten. Per the germline V gene, CDR1 is LGHNA and CDR2 is YNFKEQ. Trimming removed 4 bases from V and 7 bases from J; junction bases left unmatched: 10. The CDR3 is 15 amino acids. The entry originates in a study of blood T cell repertoires in COVID-19. The gene calls are TRBV4-2 and TRBJ2-1; 7 bases match TRBD2. Sequencing used peripheral blood. The TCR comes from a woman aged 40-49 years with COVID-19, enrolled during active disease. CDR3 protein: CASSPAGRVLNEQFF. The CDR3 DNA is TGTGCCAGCAGCCCGGCTGGGAGGGTTCTAAATGAGCAGTTCTTC.